These 3 T cell receptor beta chains came from one sample sequenced in a study of response to subunit inactivated influenza vaccine. One entry per CDR3 protein results from TCRdb running MiXCR on the RT-PCR reads. The sample yields about 300,000 distinct CDR3 sequences, approximately 23% seen once. The input for sequencing was PBMCs from blood, taken about 20 months after vaccination. Receptors were obtained from a man between 50 and 69 years old who received an inactivated influenza vaccine.

The chain carries TRBV6-1 and TRBJ2-2; D might be TRBD2 (6 bases). The CDR3 contains 14 residues. Trimming left V 3 bases short and J 1 base short, with 6 bases between. Germline V gene lookup returns CDR1 MNHNS and CDR2 SASEGT. The CDR3 spells CASSERGNTGELFF. In nucleotides, the CDR3 is TGTGCCAGCAGTGAGCGGGGGAACACCGGGGAGCTGTTTTTT.

The J gene is TRBJ2-7, the V gene TRBV3-1; D may be TRBD2 (5 bases). V lost 4 bases to trimming and J lost 6 bases, with 13 bases between them. Per the germline V gene, CDR1 is LGHDT and CDR2 is YNNKEL (reference sequence). The CDR3 extends over 13 amino acids. In nucleotides, the CDR3 is TGTGCCAGCAGCCCAACGGGGTGGGGCGAGCAGTACTTC. This encodes CASSPTGWGEQYF.

This chain joins TRBV19 and TRBJ1-1; a weak D match, TRBD1 (5 bases). The V gene's germline CDR1 is LNHDA and CDR2 SQIVND (reference sequence). This CDR3 has 11 amino acids. V was pared by 4 bases and J by 10 bases, with 10 bases between. The CDR3 reads CASSKVGVAFF. In DNA form, the CDR3 reads TGTGCCAGTAGTAAGGTGGGGGTAGCTTTCTTT.